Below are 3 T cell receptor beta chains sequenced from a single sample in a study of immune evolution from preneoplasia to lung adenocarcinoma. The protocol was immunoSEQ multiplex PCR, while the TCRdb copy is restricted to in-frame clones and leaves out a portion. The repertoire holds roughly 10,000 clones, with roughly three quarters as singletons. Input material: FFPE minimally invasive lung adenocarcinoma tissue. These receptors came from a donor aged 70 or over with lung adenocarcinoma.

The CDR3, as DNA: TGTGCCAGCAGCTTAGCGGAGACCCAGTACTTC. This gives the protein CASSLAETQYF. The V gene is TRBV7-9, the J gene TRBJ2-5; D unclear. Germline CDR1 reads SEHNR; CDR2 reads FQNEAQ (reference sequence). The CDR3 loop spans 11 amino acids. Between the trimmed V and J ends, which lost 0 bases and 5 bases, there was a span of 1 base.

The CDR3 sequence is CAWSGVTANTEAFF. CDR3 coding DNA: TGTGCCTGGAGTGGGGTGACAGCGAACACTGAAGCTTTCTTT. V is TRBV30 and J is TRBJ1-1; tentative D call: TRBD1 (5 bases). Germline V gives CDR1 GTSNPN, CDR2 SVGIG (reference sequence). Trimming stripped 1 base from V and 1 base from J, with 10 bases between. The CDR3 extends over 14 amino acids.

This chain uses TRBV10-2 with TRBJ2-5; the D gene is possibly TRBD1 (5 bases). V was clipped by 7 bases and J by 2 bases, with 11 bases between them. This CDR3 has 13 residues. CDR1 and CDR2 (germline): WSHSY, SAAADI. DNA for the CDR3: TGCGCCAGCACGCAGGGCTGGCAAGAGACCCAGTACTTC. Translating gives CASTQGWQETQYF.